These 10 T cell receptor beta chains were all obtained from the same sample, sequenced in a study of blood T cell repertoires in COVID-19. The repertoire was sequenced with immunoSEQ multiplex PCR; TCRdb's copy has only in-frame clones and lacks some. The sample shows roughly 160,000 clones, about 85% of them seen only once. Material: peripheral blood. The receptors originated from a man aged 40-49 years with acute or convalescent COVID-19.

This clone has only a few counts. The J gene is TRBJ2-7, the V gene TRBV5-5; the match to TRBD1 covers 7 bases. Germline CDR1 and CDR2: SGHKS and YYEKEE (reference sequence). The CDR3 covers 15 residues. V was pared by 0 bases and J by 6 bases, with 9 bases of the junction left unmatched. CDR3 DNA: TGTGCCAGCAGCTTGGCTGACAGGGTATTACCCGAGCAGTACTTC. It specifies CASSLADRVLPEQYF.

CDR3 nucleotides: TGTGCCAGCAGCCCCTGGACAGGGAACCCCTATGGCTACACCTTC. This codes for CASSPWTGNPYGYTF. The V call is TRBV7-8, the J call TRBJ1-2; 8 nucleotides agree with TRBD1. CDR1 and CDR2 (germline): SGHVS, FQNEAQ. The V segment lost 5 bases and the J segment 4 bases; nucleotides outside the gene matches: 9. This CDR3 has 15 residues.

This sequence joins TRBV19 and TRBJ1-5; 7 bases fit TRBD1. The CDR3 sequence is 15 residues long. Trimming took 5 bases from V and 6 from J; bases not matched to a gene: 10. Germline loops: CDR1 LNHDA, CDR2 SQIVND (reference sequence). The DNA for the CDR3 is TGTGCCAGTAGTGAAACAGGGGCGAAGTCTCAGCCCCAGCATTTT. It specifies CASSETGAKSQPQHF.

CDR3 DNA: TGTGCCAGCAGTGACTCCCCCGCGGGGGTGGGGAATGAGCAGTTCTTC. It yields the protein CASSDSPAGVGNEQFF. This sequence joins TRBV6-4 and TRBJ2-1; 7 bases fit TRBD2. Germline V gives CDR1 MRHNA, CDR2 SNTAGT. Losses at the gene ends were 0 bases for V and 7 bases for J; bases not matched to a gene: 9. The CDR3 totals 16 residues.

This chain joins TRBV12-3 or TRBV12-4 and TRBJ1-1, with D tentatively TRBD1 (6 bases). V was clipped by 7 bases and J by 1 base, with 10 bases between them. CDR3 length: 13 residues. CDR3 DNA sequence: TGTGCCAGCAACCAAGGGGGGAACACTGAAGCTTTCTTT. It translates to CASNQGGNTEAFF.

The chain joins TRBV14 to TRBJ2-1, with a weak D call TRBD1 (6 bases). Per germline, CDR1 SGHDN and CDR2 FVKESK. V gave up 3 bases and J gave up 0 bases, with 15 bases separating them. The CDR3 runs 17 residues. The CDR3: CASSHPVTGPSYNEQFF. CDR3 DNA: TGTGCCAGCAGCCATCCCGTGACAGGTCCCTCCTACAATGAGCAGTTCTTC.

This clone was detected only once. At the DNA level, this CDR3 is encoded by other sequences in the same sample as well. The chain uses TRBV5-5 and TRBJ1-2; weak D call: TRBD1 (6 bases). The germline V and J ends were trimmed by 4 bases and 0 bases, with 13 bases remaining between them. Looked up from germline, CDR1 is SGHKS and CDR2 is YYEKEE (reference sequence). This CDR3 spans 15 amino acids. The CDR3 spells CASSLGAVANYGYTF. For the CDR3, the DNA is TGTGCCAGCAGCCTGGGGGCTGTAGCTAACTATGGCTACACCTTC.

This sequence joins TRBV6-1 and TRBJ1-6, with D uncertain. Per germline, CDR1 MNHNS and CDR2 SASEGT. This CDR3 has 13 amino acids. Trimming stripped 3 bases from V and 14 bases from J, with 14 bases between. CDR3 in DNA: TGTGCCAGCAGTGATCGGCAGGTATTTTCCCTCCACTTT. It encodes CASSDRQVFSLHF.

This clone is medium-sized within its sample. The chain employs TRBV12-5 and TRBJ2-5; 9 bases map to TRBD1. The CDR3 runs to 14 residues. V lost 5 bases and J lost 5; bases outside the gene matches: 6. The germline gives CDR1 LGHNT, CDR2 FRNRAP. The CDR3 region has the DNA TGTGCTAGTGGTCTGGCCGGGACAGGGGAGACCCAGTACTTC. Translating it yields CASGLAGTGETQYF.

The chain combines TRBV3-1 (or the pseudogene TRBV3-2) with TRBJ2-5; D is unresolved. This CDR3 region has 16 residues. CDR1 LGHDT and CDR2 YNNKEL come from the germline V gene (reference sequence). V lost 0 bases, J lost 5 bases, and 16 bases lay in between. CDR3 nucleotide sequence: TGTGCCAGCAGCCAAGAATTTCTGCCAGGTGGGGAGACCCAGTACTTC. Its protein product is CASSQEFLPGGETQYF.